The next 18 T cell receptor beta chains were all read from a single sample in a study of blood T cell repertoires in COVID-19. The data were produced by immunoSEQ multiplex PCR, yet TCRdb's version contains in-frame clones alone and is incomplete. The data show 190,000 or so clones, about 83% seen once. The specimen sequenced was peripheral blood. Receptor source: a woman aged 18-29 years who had recovered from COVID-19.

The chain uses TRBV27 and TRBJ2-3, with TRBD2 identical over 11 bases. This CDR3 comprises 16 residues. Germline V gene data show CDR1 as MNHEY and CDR2 as SMNVEV (reference sequence). The V and J ends lost 5 bases and 0 bases, in that order; junction bases with no gene match: 4. CDR3 DNA sequence: TGTGCCAGCAGTCCCGGACTAGCGGGTAGCACAGATACGCAGTATTTT. Its translation is CASSPGLAGSTDTQYF.

The V gene is TRBV5-1, the J gene TRBJ2-3, with 11 bases identical to TRBD2. Germline V lookup: CDR1 SGHRS, CDR2 YFSETQ. After removal of 2 bases from V and 1 base from J, the junction contained 9 bases not matched to a gene. The CDR3 contains 18 residues. CDR3 loop: CASSFSSGGFQRTDTQYF. DNA of the CDR3: TGCGCCAGCAGCTTTTCTAGCGGGGGGTTCCAACGCACAGATACGCAGTATTTT.

This rearrangement joins TRBV7-9 to TRBJ1-1; 7 bases align to TRBD1. CDR1 and CDR2 (germline): SEHNR, FQNEAQ (reference sequence). The CDR3 consists of 13 residues. V shed 5 bases and J 4 bases; nucleotides not matched to a gene: 4. CDR3 residues: CASSPGTATEAFF. DNA of the CDR3: TGTGCCAGCAGCCCCGGGACAGCCACTGAAGCTTTCTTT.

V gene TRBV2 combines with J gene TRBJ2-1; D may be TRBD2 (6 bases). The CDR3 length is 12 residues. CDR1 and CDR2 from the germline V gene are SNHLY and FYNNEI. V was shortened by 6 bases and J by 14 bases, with 17 bases between the two germline ends. CDR3 sequence: CASRAGRPKKFF. In nucleotides, the CDR3 is TGTGCCAGCAGGGCGGGACGACCCAAGAAGTTCTTC.

This chain connects TRBV29-1 to TRBJ1-2, with 7 nucleotides matching TRBD1. Per germline, CDR1 SQVTM and CDR2 ANQGSEA. The CDR3 has 12 amino acids. The J segment lost 5 bases and the V segment lost 5 bases, leaving 5 bases of the junction unmatched. CDR3: CSVQDRPYGYTF. The CDR3 DNA follows: TGCAGCGTTCAGGACAGGCCATATGGCTACACCTTC.

The chain carries TRBV10-3 and TRBJ1-1; D is uncertain. CDR3 length: 13 residues. Germline-derived CDR1 and CDR2 are ENHRY and SYGVKD. V was cut by 4 bases and J by 7 bases, with 13 bases left in between. The CDR3, as DNA: TGTGCCATCAGTGTGGAGGCGGCGGTTGAAGCTTTCTTT. Its protein is CAISVEAAVEAFF.

The chain combines TRBV11-2 with TRBJ2-2; maybe TRBD1 (6 bases). This CDR3 spans 12 amino acids. Per germline, CDR1 SGHAT and CDR2 FQNNGV. Trimming took 6 bases from V and 7 from J, leaving 9 bases between them. This CDR3 is CASRTGFGELFF. CDR3 in DNA: TGTGCCAGCAGGACAGGATTCGGGGAGCTGTTTTTT.

The chain joins TRBV19 to TRBJ2-5; D not certain. Trimming took off 4 bases at V and 7 bases at J, with 7 bases between the two ends. CDR3 length equals 11 residues. From germline, CDR1 is LNHDA and CDR2 SQIVND (reference sequence). CDR3 amino acids: CASSNWATQYF. Written as DNA, the CDR3 is TGTGCCAGTAGTAACTGGGCGACCCAGTACTTC.

The V and J genes are TRBV12-3 or TRBV12-4 and TRBJ2-1; 7 nucleotides line up with TRBD1. The junction had 3 bases not matched to a gene; V was cut back by 9 bases and J by 7 bases. The CDR3 runs 11 residues. CDR3 in amino acids: CASSQGNEQFF. DNA for the CDR3: TGTGCCAGTTCACAGGGGAATGAGCAGTTCTTC.

The chain has TRBV3-1 (or the pseudogene TRBV3-2) and TRBJ2-3, with 13 bases identical to TRBD2. The germline V gene has CDR1 LGHDT and CDR2 YNNKEL (reference sequence). V was clipped by 5 bases and J by 3 bases; unmatched bases: 5. The CDR3 has 16 amino acids. CDR3 sequence: CASSRTSGGGTDTQYF. As DNA, the CDR3 is TGTGCCAGCAGCAGAACTAGCGGGGGGGGAACAGATACGCAGTATTTT.

V usage is TRBV7-3 and J usage is TRBJ1-2; D unresolved. CDR1 is SGHTA and CDR2 is FQGTGA in the germline V gene. The V end lost 5 bases, the J end lost 5 bases, and 18 bases lay between the germline ends. The CDR3 has 15 amino acids. CDR3 loop: CASSPEPGSFYGYTF. CDR3 bases: TGTGCCAGCAGCCCAGAGCCAGGTTCTTTTTATGGCTACACCTTC.

The rearrangement uses TRBV7-2 and TRBJ2-3; TRBD2 agrees at 11 bases. Germline V gene sequence: CDR1 SGHTA, CDR2 FQGNSA. This CDR3 contains 13 residues. CDR3 residues: CASRGLAAYTQYF. DNA of the CDR3: TGTGCGAGCCGGGGACTAGCGGCATATACGCAGTATTTT.

The chain links TRBV2 to TRBJ2-5, with 11 nucleotides matching TRBD2. Germline V gene lookup returns CDR1 SNHLY and CDR2 FYNNEI. The CDR3 length is 15 residues. After removal of 3 bases from V and 3 bases from J, the junction contained 3 bases not matched to a gene. CDR3 residues: CASSELAGGKETQYF. In nucleotides, the CDR3 is TGTGCCAGCAGTGAGCTAGCGGGGGGAAAAGAGACCCAGTACTTC. The full variable domain, with the rest looked up from reference TRBV2 and TRBJ2-5, is EPEVTQTPSHQVTQMGQEVILRCVPISNHLYFYWYRQILGQKVEFLVSFYNNEISEKSEIFDDQFSVERPDGSNFTLKIRSTKLEDSAMYFCASSELAGGKETQYFGPGTRLLVL.

The rearrangement links TRBV7-2 to TRBJ1-5, with TRBD1 identical over 9 bases. CDR1 is SGHTA, CDR2 FQGNSA, per germline. The V gene end was trimmed by 4 bases and the J gene end by 5 bases; junction bases not matched to a gene: 3. CDR3 length equals 14 residues. The CDR3 loop reads CASSSGQGHQPQHF. CDR3 in DNA: TGTGCCAGCAGCTCAGGACAGGGGCATCAGCCCCAGCATTTT.

This clone was seen once. This rearrangement joins TRBV5-1 to TRBJ2-3, with a tentative D call TRBD1 (5 bases). V lost 4 bases and J 3 bases, leaving 12 bases between the germline ends. The CDR3 consists of 14 residues. CDR1 and CDR2 (germline): SGHRS, YFSETQ. The CDR3 loop reads CASSVPRATDTQYF. The CDR3, as DNA: TGCGCCAGCAGCGTACCCAGGGCAACAGATACGCAGTATTTT.

The genes are TRBV28 and TRBJ1-1, with TRBD1 matching 8 bases. Germline values: CDR1 MDHEN, CDR2 SYDVKM. Losses at the gene ends were 3 bases for V and 3 bases for J; bases not matched to a gene: 3. This CDR3 region has 14 residues. The CDR3 DNA is TGTGCCAGCAGTTTTCAGGGGGCGGACACTGAAGCTTTCTTT. Amino acids: CASSFQGADTEAFF.

The chain carries TRBV11-2 and TRBJ2-3; D is undetermined. Trimming shortened V by 3 bases and J by 3 bases, and 7 bases separated the two germline ends. The CDR3 runs to 13 residues. In germline, CDR1 is SGHAT, CDR2 FQNNGV. The CDR3 DNA sequence: TGTGCCAGCAGCTTGGTAGCAACAGATACGCAGTATTTT. Encoded protein: CASSLVATDTQYF. Based on the CDR3 plus reference TRBV11-2 and TRBJ2-3, the full variable domain is EAGVAQSPRYKIIEKRQSVAFWCNPISGHATLYWYQQILGQGPKLLIQFQNNGVVDDSQLPKDRFSAERLKGVDSTLKIQPAKLEDSAVYLCASSLVATDTQYFGPGTRLTVL.

The J gene is TRBJ2-1, the V gene TRBV5-1, with D possibly being TRBD2 (8 bases). CDR1 is SGHRS and CDR2 is YFSETQ in the germline V gene. There are 16 residues in the CDR3. The ends were cut back, 6 bases at V and 6 bases at J, with 22 bases in the middle. In DNA form, the CDR3 reads TGCGCCAGCAACCCAGCAGGGGGACTAGTCAGCAATGAGCAGTTCTTC. Its protein product is CASNPAGGLVSNEQFF.